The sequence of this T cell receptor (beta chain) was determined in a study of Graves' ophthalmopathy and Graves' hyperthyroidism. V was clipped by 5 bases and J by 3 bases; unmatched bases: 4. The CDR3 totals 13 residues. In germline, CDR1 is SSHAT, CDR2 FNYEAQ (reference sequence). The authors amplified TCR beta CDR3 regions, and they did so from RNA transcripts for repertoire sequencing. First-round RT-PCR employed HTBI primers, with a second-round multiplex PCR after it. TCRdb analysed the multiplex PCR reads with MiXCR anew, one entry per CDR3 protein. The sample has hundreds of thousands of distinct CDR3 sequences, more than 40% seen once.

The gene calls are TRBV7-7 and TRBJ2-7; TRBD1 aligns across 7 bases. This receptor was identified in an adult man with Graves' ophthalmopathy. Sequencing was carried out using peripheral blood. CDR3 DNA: TGTGCCAGCAGCAAAGCAGGGGGCTACGAGCAGTACTTC. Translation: CASSKAGGYEQYF.